This passage covers 8 T cell receptor beta chains from one sample sequenced in a study of early stage breast cancer tumors. Sequencing was performed with immunoSEQ multiplex PCR; in TCRdb, only in-frame clones are kept and a portion is missing. The repertoire includes roughly 30,000 clones, 60% to 80% of them detected once, and roughly 4.5% sits in the top ten. What was sequenced was blood. Receptors were obtained from a person between 35 and 49 years old with breast cancer.

V is TRBV6-4 and J is TRBJ2-7; 11 bases align to TRBD2. The germline V gene encodes CDR1 MRHNA and CDR2 SNTAGT. This CDR3 contains 18 residues. J lost 3 bases, V lost 6 bases, and 16 bases had no gene match. The CDR3 nucleotides read TGTGCCAGCAGACCAGTCCTCGGGACTAGCGGCCCACTCTACGAGCAGTACTTC. This codes for CASRPVLGTSGPLYEQYF.

The V and J genes are TRBV11-2 and TRBJ1-3, with D maybe TRBD1 (5 bases). There are 16 residues in the CDR3. V was clipped by 6 bases and J by 0 bases, with 15 bases between them. The germline gives CDR1 SGHAT, CDR2 FQNNGV. The CDR3 sequence: CASRKGSMPSGNTIYF. DNA for the CDR3: TGTGCCAGCAGAAAGGGGTCCATGCCCTCTGGAAACACCATATATTTT.

The CDR3 protein is CASSLAGGANEKLFF. CDR3 in DNA: TGTGCCAGCAGCTTGGCTGGGGGCGCCAACGAAAAACTGTTTTTT. This chain uses TRBV5-4 with TRBJ1-4, with a weak D call TRBD1 (6 bases). Germline assignment: CDR1 SGHNT and CDR2 YYREEE (reference sequence). The CDR3 has 15 residues. V lost 0 bases and J lost 8, with 14 bases in between.

The table lists this clone with a few counts. The chain links TRBV10-3 to TRBJ2-5; 11 bases are shared with TRBD1. CDR1 ENHRY and CDR2 SYGVKD come from the germline V gene. CDR3 size: 16 residues. Trimming removed 6 bases from V and 0 bases from J; junction bases left unmatched: 6. CDR3 sequence (DNA): TGTGCCATCAGAGACCGGGACAGGGGGAACCAAGAGACCCAGTACTTC. Translating it yields CAIRDRDRGNQETQYF.

V and J are TRBV27 and TRBJ2-7; D may correspond to TRBD1 or TRBD2 (7 bases each). Germline assignment: CDR1 MNHEY and CDR2 SMNVEV (reference sequence). The CDR3 totals 12 residues. The V end was cut by 3 bases, the J end by 9 bases, with 12 bases between. The CDR3 DNA reads TGTGCCAGCAGTTTCACAGGGGAGGGGCAGTACTTC. Its protein product is CASSFTGEGQYF.

This chain connects TRBV18 to TRBJ1-2; D not certain. V gave up 0 bases and J gave up 3 bases, with 8 bases separating them. There are 14 residues in the CDR3. In germline, CDR1 is KGHSH, CDR2 LQKENI. The CDR3 region has the DNA TGTGCCAGCTCACCACCCGGTCCGTACTATGGCTACACCTTC. Encoded protein: CASSPPGPYYGYTF. The entire variable domain, with the rest obtained from reference TRBV18 and TRBJ1-2, is as follows: NAGVMQNPRHLVRRRGQEARLRCSPMKGHSHVYWYRQLPEEGLKFMVYLQKENIIDESGMPKERFSAEFPKEGPSILRIQQVVRGDSAAYFCASSPPGPYYGYTFGSGTRLTVV.

The chain combines TRBV18 with TRBJ2-7; D gene ambiguous. Germline CDR1 is KGHSH and CDR2 is LQKENI. Trimming shortened V by 6 bases and J by 2 bases, and 14 bases separated the two germline ends. The CDR3 is 14 residues long. CDR3 amino acids: CASSVQRNTYEQYF. DNA of the CDR3: TGTGCCAGCTCCGTACAACGGAATACCTACGAGCAGTACTTC.

The chain employs TRBV19 and TRBJ1-1; D gene ambiguous. The germline gives CDR1 LNHDA, CDR2 SQIVND (reference sequence). The length of the CDR3 is 11 residues. The V end lost 6 bases, the J end lost 1 base, and 3 bases lay between the germline ends. The CDR3 nucleotides are TGTGCCAGTAGCCGGAACACTGAAGCTTTCTTT. Protein: CASSRNTEAFF.